These T cell receptor beta chains were read from a single sample in a study of blood T cell repertoires in COVID-19. The table came from immunoSEQ multiplex PCR; TCRdb's copy has only in-frame clones and leaves some out. In the table there are some 150,000 clones, about four fifths of which are singletons. The sample comprised peripheral blood. These receptors came from a woman aged 55-69 years with acute or convalescent COVID-19. Both conserved end residues are part of each CDR3. The D gene is left open where the match is weak.

j_call v_call d_call cdr3_aa
TRBJ2-1 TRBV11-3 TRBD1 CASSRSVRGQDEQFF
TRBJ2-3 TRBV3-1/TRBV3-2 TRBD2 CASSQELRGGDTQYF
TRBJ1-3 TRBV28 TRBD1 CASSSPGQGGNTIYF
TRBJ1-5 TRBV6-5 TRBD1 CASRLTGVDRTQHF
TRBJ2-5 TRBV5-1 TRBD2 CASGGGASETQYF
TRBJ1-5 TRBV4-1 NA CASSQDVIYQPQHF
TRBJ1-2 TRBV29-1 NA CSVDLQGPSYGYTF
TRBJ1-2 TRBV30 TRBD1 CAWNLQGDGYTF
TRBJ2-1 TRBV5-5 TRBD2 CASSFRGGYNEQFF
TRBJ1-2 TRBV7-9 NA CASSNNLPDRKGLFNYGYTF
TRBJ1-3 TRBV6-5 NA CASRSRPLSGNTIYF
TRBJ1-1 TRBV12-3/TRBV12-4 NA CASSLLYTEAFF